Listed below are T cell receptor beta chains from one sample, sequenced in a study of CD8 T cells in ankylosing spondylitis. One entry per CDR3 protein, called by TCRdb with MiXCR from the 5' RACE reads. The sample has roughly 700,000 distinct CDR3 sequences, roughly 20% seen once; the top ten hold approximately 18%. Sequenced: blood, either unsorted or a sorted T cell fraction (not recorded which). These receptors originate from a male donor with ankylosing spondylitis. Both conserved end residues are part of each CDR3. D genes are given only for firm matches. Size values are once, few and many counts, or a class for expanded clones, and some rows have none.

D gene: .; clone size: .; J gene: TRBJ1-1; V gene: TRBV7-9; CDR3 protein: CASSLGAQNTEAFF; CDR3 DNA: TGTGCCAGCAGCCTAGGGGCACAGAACACTGAAGCTTTCTTT
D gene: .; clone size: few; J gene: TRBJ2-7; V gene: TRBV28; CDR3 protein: CASNMGLQYEQYF; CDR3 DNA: TGTGCCAGCAACATGGGACTGCAATACGAGCAGTACTTC
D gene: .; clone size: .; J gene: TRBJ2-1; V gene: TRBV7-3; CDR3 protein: CASSHSWGGANEQFF; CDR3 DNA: TGTGCCAGCAGCCACTCCTGGGGGGGGGCCAATGAGCAGTTCTTC
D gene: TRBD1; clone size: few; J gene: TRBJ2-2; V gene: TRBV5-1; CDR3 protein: CASSSTGAEAGELFF; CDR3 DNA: TGCGCCAGCAGCTCAACAGGGGCCGAGGCTGGGGAGCTGTTTTTT
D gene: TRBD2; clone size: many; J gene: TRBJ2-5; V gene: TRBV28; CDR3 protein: CASSLAGERETQYF; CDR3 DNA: TGTGCCAGCAGTTTGGCGGGAGAAAGAGAGACCCAGTACTTC
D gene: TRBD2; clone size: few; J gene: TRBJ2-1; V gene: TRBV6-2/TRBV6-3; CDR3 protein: CASSSSGSSNEQFF; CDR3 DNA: TGTGCCAGCAGTTCTAGCGGGAGTAGCAATGAGCAGTTCTTC
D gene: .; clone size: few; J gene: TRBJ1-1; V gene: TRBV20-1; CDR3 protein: CSARQPNTEAFF; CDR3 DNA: TGCAGTGCTAGACAGCCGAACACTGAAGCTTTCTTT
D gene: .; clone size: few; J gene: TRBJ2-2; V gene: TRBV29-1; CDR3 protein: CSVEGTNTGELFF; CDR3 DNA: TGCAGCGTTGAGGGGACGAACACCGGGGAGCTGTTTTTT
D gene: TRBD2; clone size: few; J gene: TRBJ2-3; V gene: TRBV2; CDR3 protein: CASSDFGLAGEYTQYF; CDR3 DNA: TGTGCCAGCAGTGATTTCGGGCTAGCGGGGGAGTATACGCAGTATTTT
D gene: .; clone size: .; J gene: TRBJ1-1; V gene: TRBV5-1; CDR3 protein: CASSLDGAWNTEAFF; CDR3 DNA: TGCGCCAGCAGCTTGGATGGGGCGTGGAACACTGAAGCTTTCTTT
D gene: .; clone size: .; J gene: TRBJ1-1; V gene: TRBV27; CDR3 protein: CASSAKGLTNTEAFF; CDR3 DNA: TGTGCCAGCAGTGCAAAGGGACTGACGAACACTGAAGCTTTCTTT
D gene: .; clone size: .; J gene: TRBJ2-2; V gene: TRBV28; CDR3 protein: CASSLGGFPNTGELFF; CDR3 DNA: TGTGCCAGCAGTTTAGGGGGGTTCCCGAACACCGGGGAGCTGTTTTTT
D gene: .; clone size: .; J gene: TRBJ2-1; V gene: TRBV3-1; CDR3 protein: CASSQDRGVNEQFF; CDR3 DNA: TGTGCCAGCAGCCAAGATCGGGGAGTCAATGAGCAGTTCTTC
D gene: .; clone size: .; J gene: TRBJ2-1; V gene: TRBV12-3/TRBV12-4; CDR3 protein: CASGGTASSSSYNEQFF; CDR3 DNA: TGTGCCAGCGGCGGGACAGCCTCAAGCAGCTCCTACAATGAGCAGTTCTTC
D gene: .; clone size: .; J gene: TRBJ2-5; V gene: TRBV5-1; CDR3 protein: CASSPWTRGETQYF; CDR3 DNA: TGCGCCAGCAGTCCGTGGACTAGGGGGGAGACCCAGTACTTC
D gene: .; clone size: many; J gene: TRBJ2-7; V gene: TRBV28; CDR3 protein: CASSLGTFYEQYF; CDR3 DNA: TGTGCCAGCAGTCTAGGGACTTTCTACGAGCAGTACTTC
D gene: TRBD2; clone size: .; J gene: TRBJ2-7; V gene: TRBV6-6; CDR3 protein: CASSGGANRQQYF; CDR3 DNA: TGTGCCTCCTCCGGGGGGGCGAATCGACAGCAGTACTTC
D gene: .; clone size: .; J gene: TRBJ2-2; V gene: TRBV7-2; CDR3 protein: CASSLVGGAGGELFF; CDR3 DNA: TGTGCCAGCAGCTTAGTGGGGGGCGCTGGCGGGGAGCTGTTTTTT
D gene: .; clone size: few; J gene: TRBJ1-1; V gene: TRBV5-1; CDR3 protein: CASSWVSGGGPPGEAFF; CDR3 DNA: TGCGCCAGCAGCTGGGTTAGTGGGGGGGGCCCCCCGGGTGAAGCTTTCTTT
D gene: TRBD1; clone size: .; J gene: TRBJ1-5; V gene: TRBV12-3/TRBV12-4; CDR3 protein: CASRRTGMDQPQHF; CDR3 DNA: TGTGCCAGCAGACGGACAGGGATGGATCAGCCCCAGCATTTT
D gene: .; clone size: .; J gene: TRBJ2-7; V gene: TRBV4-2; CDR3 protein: CASSPRTYPYEQYF; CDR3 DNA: TGTGCCAGCAGCCCGCGGACGTACCCCTACGAGCAGTACTTC
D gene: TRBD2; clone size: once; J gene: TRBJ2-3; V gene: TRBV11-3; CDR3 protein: CASSPTLAGLTDTQYF; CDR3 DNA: TGTGCCAGCAGCCCCACGCTAGCGGGGTTGACAGATACGCAGTATTTT
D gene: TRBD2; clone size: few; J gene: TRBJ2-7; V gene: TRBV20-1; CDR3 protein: CSARGLAEPLGEQYF; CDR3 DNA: TGCAGTGCTAGAGGGCTAGCGGAGCCCCTCGGCGAGCAGTACTTC
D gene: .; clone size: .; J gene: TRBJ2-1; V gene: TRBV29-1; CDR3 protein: CSVTPLGDNEQFF; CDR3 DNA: TGCAGCGTTACTCCCTTGGGCGACAATGAGCAGTTCTTC
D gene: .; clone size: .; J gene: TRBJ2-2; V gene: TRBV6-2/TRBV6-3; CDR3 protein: CASSYSTAGELFF; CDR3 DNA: TGTGCCAGCAGTTACTCGACAGCCGGGGAGCTGTTTTTT
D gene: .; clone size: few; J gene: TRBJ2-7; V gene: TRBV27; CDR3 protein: CASSFSQGGGYEQYF; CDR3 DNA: TGTGCCAGCAGTTTCTCACAGGGTGGGGGCTACGAGCAGTACTTC
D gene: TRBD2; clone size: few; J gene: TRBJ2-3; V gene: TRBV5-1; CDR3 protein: CASSLFAGVSTDTQYF; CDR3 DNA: TGCGCCAGCAGCTTGTTTGCGGGGGTGAGCACAGATACGCAGTATTTT
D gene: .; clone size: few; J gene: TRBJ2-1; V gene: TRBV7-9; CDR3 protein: CASSLGPREAFSEQFF; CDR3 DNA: TGTGCCAGCAGCTTAGGTCCGAGGGAGGCCTTTAGTGAGCAGTTCTTC
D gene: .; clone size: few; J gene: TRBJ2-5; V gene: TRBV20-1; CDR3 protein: CSASSSGRPRGETQYF; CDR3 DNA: TGCAGTGCCAGCTCCTCGGGACGGCCCCGGGGGGAGACCCAGTACTTC
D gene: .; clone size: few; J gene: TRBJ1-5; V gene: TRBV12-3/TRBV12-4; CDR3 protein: CASSLDAGSGGQPQHF; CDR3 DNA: TGTGCCAGCAGTTTAGACGCAGGGTCGGGTGGTCAGCCCCAGCATTTT
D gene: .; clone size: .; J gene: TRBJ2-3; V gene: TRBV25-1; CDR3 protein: CASSGGPGLDTQYF; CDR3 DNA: TGTGCCAGCAGTGGAGGCCCAGGACTAGATACGCAGTATTTT
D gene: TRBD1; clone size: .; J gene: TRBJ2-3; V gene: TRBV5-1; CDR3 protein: CASSLEGQGTADTQYF; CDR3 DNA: TGCGCCAGCAGCTTGGAGGGACAGGGAACGGCAGATACGCAGTATTTT
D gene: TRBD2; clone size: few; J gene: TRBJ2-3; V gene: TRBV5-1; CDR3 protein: CASRVASGGPDTQYF; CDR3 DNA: TGCGCCAGCCGTGTCGCTAGCGGGGGACCAGATACGCAGTATTTT
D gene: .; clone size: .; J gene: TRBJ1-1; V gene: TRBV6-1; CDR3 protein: CASSPISNTEAFF; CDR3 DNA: TGTGCCAGCAGTCCTATATCCAACACTGAAGCTTTCTTT
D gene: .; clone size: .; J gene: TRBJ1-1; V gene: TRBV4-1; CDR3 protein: CASSPNADRDSQPQNTEAFF; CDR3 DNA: TGCGCCAGCAGCCCCAATGCTGACCGGGATTCCCAACCCCAGAACACTGAAGCTTTCTTT
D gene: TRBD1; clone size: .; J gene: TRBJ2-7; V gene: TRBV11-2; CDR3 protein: CASSPGTGGAYEQYF; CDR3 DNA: TGTGCCAGCAGCCCAGGGACAGGAGGGGCCTACGAGCAGTACTTC